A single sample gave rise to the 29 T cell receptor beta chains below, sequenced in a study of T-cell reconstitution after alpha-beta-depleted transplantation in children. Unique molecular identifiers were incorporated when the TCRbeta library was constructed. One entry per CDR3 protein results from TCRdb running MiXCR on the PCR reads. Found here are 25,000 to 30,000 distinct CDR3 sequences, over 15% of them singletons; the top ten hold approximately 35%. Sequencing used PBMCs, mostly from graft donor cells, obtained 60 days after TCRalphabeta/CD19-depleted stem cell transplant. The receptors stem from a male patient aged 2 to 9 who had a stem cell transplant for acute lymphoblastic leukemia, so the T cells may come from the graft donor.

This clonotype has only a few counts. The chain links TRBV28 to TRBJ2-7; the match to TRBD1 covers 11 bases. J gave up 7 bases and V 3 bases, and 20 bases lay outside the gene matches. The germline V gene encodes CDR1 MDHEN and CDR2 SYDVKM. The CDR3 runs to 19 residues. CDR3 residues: CASSFLRDRGSKVLGEQYF. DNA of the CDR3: TGTGCCAGCAGTTTCCTCCGGGACAGGGGGTCTAAGGTATTGGGGGAGCAGTACTTC. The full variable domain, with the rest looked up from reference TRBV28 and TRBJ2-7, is DVKVTQSSRYLVKRTGEKVFLECVQDMDHENMFWYRQDPGLGLRLIYFSYDVKMKEKGDIPEGYSVSREKKERFSLILESASTNQTSMYLCASSFLRDRGSKVLGEQYFGPGTRLTVT.

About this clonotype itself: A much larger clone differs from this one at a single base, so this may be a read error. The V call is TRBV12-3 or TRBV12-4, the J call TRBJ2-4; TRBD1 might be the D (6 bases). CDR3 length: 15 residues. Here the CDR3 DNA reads TGTGTCAGCAGTTTGGGAACAGGGGCCAAAAACATTCAGTACTTC. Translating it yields CVSSLGTGAKNIQYF.

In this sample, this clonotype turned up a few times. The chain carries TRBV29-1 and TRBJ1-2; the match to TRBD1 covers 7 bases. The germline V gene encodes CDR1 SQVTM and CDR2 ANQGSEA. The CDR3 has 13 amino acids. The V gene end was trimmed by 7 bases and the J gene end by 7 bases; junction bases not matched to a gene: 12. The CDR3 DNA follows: TGCAGCGCCTCCCGGGACAGTGTTTCTGGCTACACCTTC. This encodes CSASRDSVSGYTF.

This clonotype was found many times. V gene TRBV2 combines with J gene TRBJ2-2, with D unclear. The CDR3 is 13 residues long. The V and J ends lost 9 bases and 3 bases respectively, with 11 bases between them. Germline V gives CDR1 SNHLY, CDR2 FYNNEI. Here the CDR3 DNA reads TGTGCCAGTTGCCAGAAGGACACCGGGGAGCTGTTTTTT. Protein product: CASCQKDTGELFF.

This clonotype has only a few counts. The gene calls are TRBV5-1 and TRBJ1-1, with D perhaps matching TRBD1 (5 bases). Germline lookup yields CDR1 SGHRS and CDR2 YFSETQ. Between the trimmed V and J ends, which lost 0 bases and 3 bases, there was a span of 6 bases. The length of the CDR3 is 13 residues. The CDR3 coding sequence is TGCGCCAGCAGCTTGGCCAGGGACACTGAAGCTTTCTTT. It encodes CASSLARDTEAFF.

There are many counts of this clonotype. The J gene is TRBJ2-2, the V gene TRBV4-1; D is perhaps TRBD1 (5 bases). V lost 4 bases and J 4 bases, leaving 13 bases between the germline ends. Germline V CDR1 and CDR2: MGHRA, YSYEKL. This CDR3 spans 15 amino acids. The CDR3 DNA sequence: TGCGCCAGCAGCCTAGGGGCTCAAGGCACCGGGGAGCTGTTTTTT. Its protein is CASSLGAQGTGELFF.

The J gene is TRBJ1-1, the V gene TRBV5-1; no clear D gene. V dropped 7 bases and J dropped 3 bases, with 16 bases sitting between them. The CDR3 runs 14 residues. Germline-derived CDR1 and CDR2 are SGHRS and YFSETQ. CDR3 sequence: CASHTATWDTEAFF. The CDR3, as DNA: TGCGCCAGCCATACAGCGACGTGGGACACTGAAGCTTTCTTT.

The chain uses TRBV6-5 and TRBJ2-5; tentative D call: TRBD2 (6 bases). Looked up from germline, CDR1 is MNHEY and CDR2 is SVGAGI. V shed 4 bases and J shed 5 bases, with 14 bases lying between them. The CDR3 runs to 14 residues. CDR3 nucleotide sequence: TGTGCCAGCAGTTCCGAGCGGGCCCGGGAGACCCAGTACTTC. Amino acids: CASSSERARETQYF.

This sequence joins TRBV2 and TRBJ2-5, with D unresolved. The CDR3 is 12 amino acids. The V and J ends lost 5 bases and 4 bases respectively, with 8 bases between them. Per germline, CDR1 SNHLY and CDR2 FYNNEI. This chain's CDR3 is CASSTQGETQYF. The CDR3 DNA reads TGTGCCAGCAGTACCCAAGGAGAGACCCAGTACTTC.

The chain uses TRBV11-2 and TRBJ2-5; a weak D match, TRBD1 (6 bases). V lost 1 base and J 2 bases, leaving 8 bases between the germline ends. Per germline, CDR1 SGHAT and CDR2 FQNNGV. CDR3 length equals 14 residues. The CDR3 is CASSLGTAQETQYF. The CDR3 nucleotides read TGTGCCAGCAGCTTAGGGACAGCTCAAGAGACCCAGTACTTC.

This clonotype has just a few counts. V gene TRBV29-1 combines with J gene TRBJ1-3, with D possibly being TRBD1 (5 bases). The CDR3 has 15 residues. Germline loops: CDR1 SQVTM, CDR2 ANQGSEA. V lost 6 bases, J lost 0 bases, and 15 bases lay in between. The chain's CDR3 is CSVDGTDRSGNTIYF. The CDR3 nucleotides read TGCAGCGTGGATGGGACTGATCGCTCTGGAAACACCATATATTTT.

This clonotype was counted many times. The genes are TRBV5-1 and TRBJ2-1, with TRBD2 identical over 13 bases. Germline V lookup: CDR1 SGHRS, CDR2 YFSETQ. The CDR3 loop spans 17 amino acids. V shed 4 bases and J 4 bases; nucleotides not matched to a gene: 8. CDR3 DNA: TGCGCCAGCAGCCCCACTAGCGGGAGGGCCGTTTACAATGAGCAGTTCTTC. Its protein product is CASSPTSGRAVYNEQFF.

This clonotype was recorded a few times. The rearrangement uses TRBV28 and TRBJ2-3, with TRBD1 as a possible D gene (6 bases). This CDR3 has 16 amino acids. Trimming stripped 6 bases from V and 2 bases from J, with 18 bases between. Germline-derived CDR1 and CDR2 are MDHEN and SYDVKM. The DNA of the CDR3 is TGTGCCAGCAGCCCCAAGGCAGGGGCCCCCACAGATACGCAGTATTTT. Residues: CASSPKAGAPTDTQYF.

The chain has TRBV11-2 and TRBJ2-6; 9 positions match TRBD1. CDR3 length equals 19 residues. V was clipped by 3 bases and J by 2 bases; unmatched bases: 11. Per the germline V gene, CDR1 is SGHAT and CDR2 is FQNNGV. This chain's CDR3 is CASSFPHGQGPPGANVLTF. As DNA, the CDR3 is TGTGCCAGCAGCTTTCCACACGGACAGGGGCCCCCTGGGGCCAACGTCCTGACTTTC.

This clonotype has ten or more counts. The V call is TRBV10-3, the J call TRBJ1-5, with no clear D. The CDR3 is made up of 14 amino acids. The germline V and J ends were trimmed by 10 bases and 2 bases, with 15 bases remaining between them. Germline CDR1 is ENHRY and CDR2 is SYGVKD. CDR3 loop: CASDVGQGNQPQHF. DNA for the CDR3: TGTGCCAGCGATGTGGGTCAAGGCAATCAGCCCCAGCATTTT.

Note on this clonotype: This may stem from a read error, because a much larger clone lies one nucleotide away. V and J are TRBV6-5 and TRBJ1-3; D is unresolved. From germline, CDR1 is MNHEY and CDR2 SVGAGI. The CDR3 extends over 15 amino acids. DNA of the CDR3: TGTGCCTGCAGTTACTCGTGGGGTTCTGGAAACACCATATATTTT. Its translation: CACSYSWGSGNTIYF.

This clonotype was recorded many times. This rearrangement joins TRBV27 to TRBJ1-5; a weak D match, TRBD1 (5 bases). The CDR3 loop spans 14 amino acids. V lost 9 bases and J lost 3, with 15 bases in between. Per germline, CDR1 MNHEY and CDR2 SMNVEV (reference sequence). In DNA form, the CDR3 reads TGTGCCAGTCGTCTGGGGGGATCCAATCAGCCCCAGCATTTT. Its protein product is CASRLGGSNQPQHF.

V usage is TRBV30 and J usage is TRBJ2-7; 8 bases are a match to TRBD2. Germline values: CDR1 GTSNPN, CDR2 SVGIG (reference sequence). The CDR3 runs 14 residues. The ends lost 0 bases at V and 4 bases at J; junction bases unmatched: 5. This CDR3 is CAWSVLGGGYEQYF. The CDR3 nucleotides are TGTGCCTGGAGTGTACTCGGGGGGGGGTACGAGCAGTACTTC.

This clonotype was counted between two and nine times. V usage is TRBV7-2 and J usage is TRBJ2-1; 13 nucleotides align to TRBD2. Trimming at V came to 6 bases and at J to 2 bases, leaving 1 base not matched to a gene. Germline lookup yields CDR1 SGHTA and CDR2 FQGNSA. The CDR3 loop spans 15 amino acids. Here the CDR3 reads CASRLAGGTYNEQFF. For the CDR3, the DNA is TGTGCCAGCAGACTAGCGGGGGGGACCTACAATGAGCAGTTCTTC.

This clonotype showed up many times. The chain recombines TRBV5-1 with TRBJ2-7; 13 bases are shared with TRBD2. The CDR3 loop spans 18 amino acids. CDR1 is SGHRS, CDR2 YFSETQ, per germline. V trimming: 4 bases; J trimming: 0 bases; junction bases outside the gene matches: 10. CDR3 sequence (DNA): TGCGCCAGCAGCCCAGGACTAGCGGGGGTGTTGGACTCCTACGAGCAGTACTTC. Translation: CASSPGLAGVLDSYEQYF.

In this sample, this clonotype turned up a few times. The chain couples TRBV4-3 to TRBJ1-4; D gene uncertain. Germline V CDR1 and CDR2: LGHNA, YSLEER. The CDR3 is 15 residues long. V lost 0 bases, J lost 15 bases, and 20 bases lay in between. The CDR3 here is CASSQERWGRKRLFF. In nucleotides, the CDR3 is TGCGCCAGCAGCCAAGAAAGGTGGGGTCGGAAGCGGTTGTTTTTT.

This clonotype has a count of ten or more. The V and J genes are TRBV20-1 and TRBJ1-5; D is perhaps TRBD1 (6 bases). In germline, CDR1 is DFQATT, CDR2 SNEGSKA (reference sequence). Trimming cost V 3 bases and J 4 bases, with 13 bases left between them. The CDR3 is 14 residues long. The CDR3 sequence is CSARQTGANQPQHF. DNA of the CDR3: TGCAGTGCTAGGCAGACAGGAGCTAATCAGCCCCAGCATTTT.

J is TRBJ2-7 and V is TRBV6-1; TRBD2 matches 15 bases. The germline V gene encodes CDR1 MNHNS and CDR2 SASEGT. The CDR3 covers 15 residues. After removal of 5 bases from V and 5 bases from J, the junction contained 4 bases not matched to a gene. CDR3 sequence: CASSQGLAGGNEQYF. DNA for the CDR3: TGTGCCAGCAGTCAGGGACTAGCGGGAGGCAACGAGCAGTACTTC.

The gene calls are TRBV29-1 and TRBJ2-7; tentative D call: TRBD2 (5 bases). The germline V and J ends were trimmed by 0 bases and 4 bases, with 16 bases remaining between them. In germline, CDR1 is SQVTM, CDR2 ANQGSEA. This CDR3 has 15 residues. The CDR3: CSVEEGLLGGYEQYF. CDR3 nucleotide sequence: TGCAGCGTTGAAGAAGGCTTGTTGGGCGGGTACGAGCAGTACTTC.

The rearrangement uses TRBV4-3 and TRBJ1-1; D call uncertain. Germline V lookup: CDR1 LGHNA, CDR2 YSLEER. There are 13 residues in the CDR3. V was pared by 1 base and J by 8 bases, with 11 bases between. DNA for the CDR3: TGCGCCAGCAGCCAAGGGTGGGTAGGGGAAGCTTTCTTT. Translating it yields CASSQGWVGEAFF.

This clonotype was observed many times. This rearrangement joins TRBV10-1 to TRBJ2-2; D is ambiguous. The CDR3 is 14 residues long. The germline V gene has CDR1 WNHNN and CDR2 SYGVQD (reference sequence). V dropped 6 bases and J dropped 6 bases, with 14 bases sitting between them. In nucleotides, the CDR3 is TGCGCCAGCAGCACCGTTTCCAGACCCGGGGAGCTGTTTTTT. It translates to CASSTVSRPGELFF.

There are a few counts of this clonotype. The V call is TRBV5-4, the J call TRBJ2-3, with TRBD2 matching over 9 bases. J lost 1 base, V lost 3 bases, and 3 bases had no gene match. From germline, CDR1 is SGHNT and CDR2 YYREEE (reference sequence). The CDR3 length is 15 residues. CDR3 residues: CASSYQRGGTDTQYF. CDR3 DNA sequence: TGTGCCAGCAGCTACCAGCGGGGGGGCACAGATACGCAGTATTTT.

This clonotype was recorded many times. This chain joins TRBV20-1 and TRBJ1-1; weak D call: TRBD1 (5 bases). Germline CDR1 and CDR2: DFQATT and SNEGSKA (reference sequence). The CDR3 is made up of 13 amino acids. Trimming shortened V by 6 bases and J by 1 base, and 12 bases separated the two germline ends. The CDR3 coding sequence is TGCAGTGCCAGACCCGGGGGGAACACTGAAGCTTTCTTT. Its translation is CSARPGGNTEAFF.

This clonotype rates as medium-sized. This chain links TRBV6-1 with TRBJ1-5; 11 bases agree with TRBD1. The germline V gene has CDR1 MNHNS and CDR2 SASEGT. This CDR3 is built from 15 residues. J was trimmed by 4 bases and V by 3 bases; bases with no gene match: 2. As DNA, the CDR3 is TGTGCCAGCAGTGAGGGGACAGGGGGTAATCAGCCCCAGCATTTT. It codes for CASSEGTGGNQPQHF.